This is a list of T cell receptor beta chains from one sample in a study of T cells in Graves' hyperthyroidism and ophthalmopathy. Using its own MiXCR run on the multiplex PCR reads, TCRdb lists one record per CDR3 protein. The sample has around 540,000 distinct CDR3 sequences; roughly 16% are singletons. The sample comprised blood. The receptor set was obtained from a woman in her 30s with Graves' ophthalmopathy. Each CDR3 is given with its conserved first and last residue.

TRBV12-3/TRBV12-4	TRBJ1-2	CASSLDPGVQRGYTF
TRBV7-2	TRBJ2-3	CASSLTSGRAAQYF
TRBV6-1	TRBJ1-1	CASIFATASNTEAFF
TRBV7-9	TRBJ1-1	CASSLASGTNTEAFF
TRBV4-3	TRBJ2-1	CASSHVSGMRDNEQFF
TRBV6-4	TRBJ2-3	CASREDGTSTDTQYF
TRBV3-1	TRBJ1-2	CASSHYRDAKYGYTF
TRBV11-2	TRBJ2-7	CASSLDRGLYEQYF
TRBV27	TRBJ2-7	CASSFRRGYEQYF
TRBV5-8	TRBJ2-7	CASSFGGSQYEQYF
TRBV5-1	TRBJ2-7	CASKADSSYEQYF
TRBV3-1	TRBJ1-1	CASSQVGQGVYTEAFF
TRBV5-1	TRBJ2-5	CASSSGNTGARETQYF
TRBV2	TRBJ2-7	CASGAGALVAEQYF
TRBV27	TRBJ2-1	CASSRLSPTSGRGSEQFF
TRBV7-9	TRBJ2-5	CASSSTGDSRYF
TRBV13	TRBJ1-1	CASTPSPFDRGRVAEAFF
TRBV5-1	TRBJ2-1	CASSLAGEPYNEQFF
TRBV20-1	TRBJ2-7	CSAGPAGTGAYEQYF
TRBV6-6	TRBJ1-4	CASSYPPGFNEKLFF
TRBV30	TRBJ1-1	CAWTRGGGEAFF
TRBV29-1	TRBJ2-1	CSVANSNNEQFF
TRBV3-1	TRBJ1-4	CASSLTRSRTGKEKLFF
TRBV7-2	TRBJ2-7	CASSLLGAGGPEEQYF
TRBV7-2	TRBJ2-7	CASSLGRAYGQYF
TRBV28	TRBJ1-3	CATYLSAGNTIYF
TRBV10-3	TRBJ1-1	CAIGTDLTEAFF
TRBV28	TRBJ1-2	CASSSGQLNGYTF
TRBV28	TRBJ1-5	CAIGPPNPKPQHF
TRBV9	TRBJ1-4	CASSPRTNLATNEKLFF
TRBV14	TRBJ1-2	CASSRLVPSGPEIGYTF
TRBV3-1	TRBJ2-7	CASKGQPYEQYF
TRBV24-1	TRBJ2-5	CATSDFAQDGQETQYF
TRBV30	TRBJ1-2	CAWRNSPNYGYTF
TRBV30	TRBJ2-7	CAWKQAVSSYEQYF
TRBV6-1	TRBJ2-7	CASSLGTGSEQYF
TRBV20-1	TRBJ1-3	CSARRLSRSSGNTIYF
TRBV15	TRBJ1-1	CATSRGLGPNTEAFF
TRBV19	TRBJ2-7	CASLGTGTNEQYF
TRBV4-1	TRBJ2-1	CASSQEGASWWGEQFF
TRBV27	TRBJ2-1	CASSSHRGSYNEQFF
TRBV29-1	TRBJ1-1	CSVGDYTEAFF
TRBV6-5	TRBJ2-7	CASSYRQGPYEQYF
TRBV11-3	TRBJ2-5	CASSLGASGETQYF
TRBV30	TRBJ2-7	CAWSGGHSYEQYF
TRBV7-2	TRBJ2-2	CASSLGTSGRYTGELFF
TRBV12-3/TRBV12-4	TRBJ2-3	CASSLARGLDTQYF
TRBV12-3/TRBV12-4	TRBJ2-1	CASITLTGSAEQFF
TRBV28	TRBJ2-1	CASSSGTRAFNEQFF
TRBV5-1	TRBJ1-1	CASSTGSLNTEAFF
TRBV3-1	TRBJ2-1	CASSGLAGYNEQFF
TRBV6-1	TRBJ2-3	CASLGLGPDTQYF
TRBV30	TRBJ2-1	CAWRGSGIHNEQFF